The rows below give T cell receptor beta chains drawn from one sample of a study of T cell responses to AZD1222 COVID-19 vaccine. Only in-frame clones appear in the TCRdb table, and some are missing; sequencing was by immunoSEQ multiplex PCR. The sample has 92,000 or so clones; roughly nine tenths are singletons. The material was peripheral blood, obtained on day 0 of AZD1222 vaccination. The receptor set was obtained from an adult in good health. The CDR3 runs from the conserved cysteine through the conserved F or W. The order of the fields is V gene, D gene, J gene, clone size, CDR3 DNA, CDR3 protein. The D gene is left open where the match is weak. Not all rows give a size; the values are once, few, many and, for expanded clones, a class.

v_gene: TRBV7-3; d_gene: TRBD1; j_gene: TRBJ1-1; abundance: once; CDR3nt: TGTGCCAGCAGCGTTAGAGGGGGCACGAACACTGAAGCTTTCTTT; CDR3aa: CASSVRGGTNTEAFF
v_gene: TRBV6-5; d_gene: .; j_gene: TRBJ1-3; abundance: .; CDR3nt: TGTGCCAGCAGTTACTCGGAGGGTTCGGGGAACACCATATATTTT; CDR3aa: CASSYSEGSGNTIYF
v_gene: TRBV15; d_gene: TRBD2; j_gene: TRBJ2-5; abundance: .; CDR3nt: TGTGCCACCAGCAGAGCTAGCGGCGCCTGGGAGACCCAGTACTTC; CDR3aa: CATSRASGAWETQYF
v_gene: TRBV9; d_gene: TRBD1; j_gene: TRBJ1-6; abundance: .; CDR3nt: TGTGCCAGCAGCGTAACCGGGACAGGGTATGATTCACCCCTCCACTTT; CDR3aa: CASSVTGTGYDSPLHF
v_gene: TRBV4-1; d_gene: .; j_gene: TRBJ1-6; abundance: .; CDR3nt: TGCGCCAGCAGCCCCACAGGGAGTAATTCACCCCTCCACTTT; CDR3aa: CASSPTGSNSPLHF
v_gene: TRBV30; d_gene: .; j_gene: TRBJ1-6; abundance: .; CDR3nt: TGTGCCTGGAGTGTAACCAGGGGTGGTTCACCCCTCCACTTT; CDR3aa: CAWSVTRGGSPLHF
v_gene: TRBV19; d_gene: .; j_gene: TRBJ2-1; abundance: .; CDR3nt: TGTGCCAGTAGCATACTCCAGGAGGCGCAGTTCTTC; CDR3aa: CASSILQEAQFF
v_gene: TRBV12-5; d_gene: TRBD1; j_gene: TRBJ1-1; abundance: .; CDR3nt: TGTGCTAGTGGTTTGGGACAGGGGGCGAACACTGAAGCTTTCTTT; CDR3aa: CASGLGQGANTEAFF
v_gene: TRBV5-6; d_gene: .; j_gene: TRBJ2-3; abundance: .; CDR3nt: TGTGCCAGCAGCTTGGGGGTCCGAATAACTCCTAGCACAGATACGCAGTATTTT; CDR3aa: CASSLGVRITPSTDTQYF
v_gene: TRBV18; d_gene: .; j_gene: TRBJ1-1; abundance: once; CDR3nt: TGTGCCAGCTCACCACCCTACACTGAAGCTTTCTTT; CDR3aa: CASSPPYTEAFF
v_gene: TRBV29-1; d_gene: TRBD1; j_gene: TRBJ1-2; abundance: .; CDR3nt: TGCAGCGTTGGGGACAGGGGATCCTATGGCTACACCTTC; CDR3aa: CSVGDRGSYGYTF
v_gene: TRBV6-2/TRBV6-3; d_gene: TRBD1; j_gene: TRBJ1-5; abundance: .; CDR3nt: TGTGCCAGCAGTTATTCTGCCAGGGGGCGTCAGCCCCAGCATTTT; CDR3aa: CASSYSARGRQPQHF
v_gene: TRBV4-2; d_gene: TRBD1; j_gene: TRBJ1-5; abundance: .; CDR3nt: TGTGCCAGCAGCCGAGACAGGGGAAGCAATCAGCCCCAGCATTTT; CDR3aa: CASSRDRGSNQPQHF
v_gene: TRBV6-6; d_gene: .; j_gene: TRBJ1-5; abundance: .; CDR3nt: TGTGCCAGCAGGGGGTATCGGGATCAGCCCCAGCATTTT; CDR3aa: CASRGYRDQPQHF
v_gene: TRBV2; d_gene: .; j_gene: TRBJ2-7; abundance: .; CDR3nt: TGTGCCAGCAGAATAAAAGTTCCGGGCTACGAGCAGTACTTC; CDR3aa: CASRIKVPGYEQYF
v_gene: TRBV5-4; d_gene: .; j_gene: TRBJ1-2; abundance: .; CDR3nt: TGTGCCAGCAGCTTTGGGCAGAATAACTATGGCTACACCTTC; CDR3aa: CASSFGQNNYGYTF
v_gene: TRBV9; d_gene: .; j_gene: TRBJ1-6; abundance: .; CDR3nt: TGTGCCAGCAGCGTAGAGGGCAGGGGTAATTCACCCCTCCACTTT; CDR3aa: CASSVEGRGNSPLHF
v_gene: TRBV4-2; d_gene: TRBD1; j_gene: TRBJ1-2; abundance: .; CDR3nt: TGTGCCAGCAGCCAGGCGACAGGGGAGGGCTATGGCTACACCTTC; CDR3aa: CASSQATGEGYGYTF
v_gene: TRBV3-1/TRBV3-2; d_gene: TRBD2; j_gene: TRBJ2-2; abundance: few; CDR3nt: TGTGCCAGCAGCCTGGGACTAGCGGGAGTCACCGGGGAGCTGTTTTTT; CDR3aa: CASSLGLAGVTGELFF
v_gene: TRBV5-6; d_gene: .; j_gene: TRBJ2-1; abundance: .; CDR3nt: TGTGCCAGCAGCTTACAGGGATACAATGAGCAGTTCTTC; CDR3aa: CASSLQGYNEQFF